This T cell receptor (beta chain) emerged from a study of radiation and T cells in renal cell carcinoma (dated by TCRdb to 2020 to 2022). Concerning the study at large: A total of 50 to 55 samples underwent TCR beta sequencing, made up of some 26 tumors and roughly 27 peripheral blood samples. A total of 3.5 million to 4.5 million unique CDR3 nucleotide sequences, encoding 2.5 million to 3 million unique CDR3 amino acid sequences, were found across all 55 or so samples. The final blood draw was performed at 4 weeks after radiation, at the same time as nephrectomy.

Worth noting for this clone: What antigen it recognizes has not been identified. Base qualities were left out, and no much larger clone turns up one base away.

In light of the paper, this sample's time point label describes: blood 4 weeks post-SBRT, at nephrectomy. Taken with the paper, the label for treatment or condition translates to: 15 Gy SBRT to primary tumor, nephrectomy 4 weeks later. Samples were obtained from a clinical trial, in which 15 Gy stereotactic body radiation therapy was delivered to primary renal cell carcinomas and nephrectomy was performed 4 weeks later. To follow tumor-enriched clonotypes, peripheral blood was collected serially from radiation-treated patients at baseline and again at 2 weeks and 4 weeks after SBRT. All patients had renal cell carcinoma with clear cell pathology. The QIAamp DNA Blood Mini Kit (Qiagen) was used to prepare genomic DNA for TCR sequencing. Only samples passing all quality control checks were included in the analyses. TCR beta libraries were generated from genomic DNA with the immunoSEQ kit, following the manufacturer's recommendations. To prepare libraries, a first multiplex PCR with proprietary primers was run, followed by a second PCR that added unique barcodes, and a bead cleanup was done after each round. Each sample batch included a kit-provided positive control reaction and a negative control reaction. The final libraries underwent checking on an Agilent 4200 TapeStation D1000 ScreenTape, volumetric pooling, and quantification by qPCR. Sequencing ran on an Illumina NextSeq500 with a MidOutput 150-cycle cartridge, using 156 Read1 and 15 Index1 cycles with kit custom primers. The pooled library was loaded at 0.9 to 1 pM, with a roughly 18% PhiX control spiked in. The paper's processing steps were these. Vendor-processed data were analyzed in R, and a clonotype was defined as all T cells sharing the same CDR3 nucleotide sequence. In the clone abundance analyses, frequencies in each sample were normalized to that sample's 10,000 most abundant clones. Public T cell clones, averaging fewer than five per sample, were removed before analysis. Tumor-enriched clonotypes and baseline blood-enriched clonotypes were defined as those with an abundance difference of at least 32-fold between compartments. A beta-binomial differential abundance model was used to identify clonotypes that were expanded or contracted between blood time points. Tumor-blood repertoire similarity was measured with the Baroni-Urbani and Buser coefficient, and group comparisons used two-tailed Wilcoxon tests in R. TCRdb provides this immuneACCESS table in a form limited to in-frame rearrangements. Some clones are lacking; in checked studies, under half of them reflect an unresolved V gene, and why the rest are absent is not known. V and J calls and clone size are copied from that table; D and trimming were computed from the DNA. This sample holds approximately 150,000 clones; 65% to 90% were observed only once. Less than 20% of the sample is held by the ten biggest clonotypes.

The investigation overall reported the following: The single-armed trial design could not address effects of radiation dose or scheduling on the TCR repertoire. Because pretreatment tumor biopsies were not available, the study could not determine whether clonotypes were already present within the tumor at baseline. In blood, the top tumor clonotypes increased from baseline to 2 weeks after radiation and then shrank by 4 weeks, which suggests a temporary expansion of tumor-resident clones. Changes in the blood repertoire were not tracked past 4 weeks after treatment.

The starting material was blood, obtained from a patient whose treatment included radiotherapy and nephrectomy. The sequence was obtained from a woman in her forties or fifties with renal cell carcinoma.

The DNA sequence is as follows: TGTGCCAGCAGCTCTTTGGGGGTAGGGAATTCACCCCTCCACTTT. It translates as CASSSLGVGNSPLHF. This sequence uses TRBV28 and TRBJ1-6, with TRBD1 perhaps the D gene, on 5 matching bases. V is shortened by 6 bases, J by 7 bases, and the region joining them spans 16 bases. The CDR3, from cysteine to phenylalanine, totals 15 residues. The CDR3 DNA has 45 bases and is translated from base 1. The germline V gene encodes CDR1 MDHEN and CDR2 SYDVKM.